Below, one T cell receptor (beta chain) is given with its context. The antigen is unknown. This sample is part of a study of CD8 T cells in Susac syndrome. Trimming removed 2 bases from V and 11 bases from J, with 13 bases in between. The length of the CDR3 is 12 residues. CDR1 is SGHNT and CDR2 is YYREEE in the germline V gene (reference sequence). High-throughput TCR beta sequencing covered peripheral CD8+ and CD4+ T cells. It was negative isolation that provided the CD8+ and CD4+ T cells, whereas TEMRA cells were enriched by FACS. Notes on the study in general: In its TCR sequencing and HLA analysis, the study acknowledged that the number of individuals was relatively small.

An amount of RNA that ranged from 0.5 to 1 ug was reverse transcribed with random hexamers. TCRdb itself ran the immunoSEQ multiplex PCR reads through MiXCR, one entry per CDR3 protein. The sample has over 130,000 distinct CDR3 sequences, 90% to 95% seen once. Sequencing was carried out using CD4+ T cells from PBMCs. The rearrangement uses TRBV5-4 and TRBJ1-1, with a tentative D call TRBD1 (5 bases). This TCR was recovered from a human donor with multiple sclerosis. In DNA, the CDR3 is TGTGCCAGCAGCTTTGCCGGGGGAACGGCTTTCTTT. This codes for CASSFAGGTAFF.